This T cell receptor (beta chain) was obtained from a study of blood T cell repertoires in COVID-19. The wider study: COVID-19 samples from acute and convalescent phases originated in the United States, Italy and Spain. T cells, B-cell-depleted T cells, or PBMCs supplied cDNA or gDNA.

Germline V CDR1 and CDR2: SGDLS, YYNGEE. V lost 4 bases, J lost 3 bases, and 13 bases stayed unmatched. The CDR3 loop spans 19 amino acids. The data were produced by immunoSEQ multiplex PCR, yet TCRdb's version contains in-frame clones alone and is incomplete. This sample carries 300,000 or so clones, more than 75% of them seen once, and the ten largest clones take approximately 1.5%. The genes are TRBV9 and TRBJ2-1; 13 nucleotides match TRBD2. Sample: peripheral blood. This TCR derives from a woman between 35 and 50 years old who had recovered from COVID-19. The CDR3 sequence: CASSHPKTSGGRDYNEQFF. DNA of the CDR3: TGTGCCAGCAGCCATCCTAAGACTAGCGGGGGGAGGGACTACAATGAGCAGTTCTTC.